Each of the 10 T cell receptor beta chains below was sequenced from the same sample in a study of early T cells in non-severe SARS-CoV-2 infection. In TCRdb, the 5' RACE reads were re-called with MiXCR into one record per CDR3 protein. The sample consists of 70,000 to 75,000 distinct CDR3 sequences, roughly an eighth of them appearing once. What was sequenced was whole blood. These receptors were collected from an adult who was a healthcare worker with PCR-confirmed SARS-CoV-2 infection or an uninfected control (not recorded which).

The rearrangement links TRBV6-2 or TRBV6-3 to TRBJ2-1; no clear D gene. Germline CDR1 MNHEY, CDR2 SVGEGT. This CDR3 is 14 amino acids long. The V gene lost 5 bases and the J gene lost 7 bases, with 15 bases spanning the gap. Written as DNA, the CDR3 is TGTGCCAGCAGTCCGCCCACCCCCGGGAATGAGCAGTTCTTC. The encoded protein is CASSPPTPGNEQFF.

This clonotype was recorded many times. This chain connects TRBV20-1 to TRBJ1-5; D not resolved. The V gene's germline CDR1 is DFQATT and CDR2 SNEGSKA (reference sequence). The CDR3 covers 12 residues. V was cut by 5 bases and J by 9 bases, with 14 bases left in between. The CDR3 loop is CSAYADRGPQHF. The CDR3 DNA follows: TGCAGTGCTTATGCGGACCGTGGGCCCCAGCATTTT.

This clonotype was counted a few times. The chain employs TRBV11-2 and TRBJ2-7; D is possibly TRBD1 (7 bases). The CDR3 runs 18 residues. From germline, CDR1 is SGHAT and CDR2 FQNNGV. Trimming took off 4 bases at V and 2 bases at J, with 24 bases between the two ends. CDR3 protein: CASSSGGLSPSATYEQYF. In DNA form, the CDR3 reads TGTGCCAGCAGCTCAGGGGGATTGAGCCCTAGCGCGACCTACGAGCAGTACTTC.

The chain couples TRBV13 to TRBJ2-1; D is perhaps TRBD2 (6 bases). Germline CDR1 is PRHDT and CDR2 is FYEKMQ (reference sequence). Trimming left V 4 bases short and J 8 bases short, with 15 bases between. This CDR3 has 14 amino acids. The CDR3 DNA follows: TGTGCCAGCAGCTGGGGACTGGCTTGGGATGAGCAGTTCTTC. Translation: CASSWGLAWDEQFF. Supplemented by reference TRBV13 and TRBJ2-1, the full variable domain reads AAGVIQSPRHLIKEKRETATLKCYPIPRHDTVYWYQQGPGQDPQFLISFYEKMQSDKGSIPDRFSAQQFSDYHSELNMSSLELGDSALYFCASSWGLAWDEQFFGPGTRLTVL.

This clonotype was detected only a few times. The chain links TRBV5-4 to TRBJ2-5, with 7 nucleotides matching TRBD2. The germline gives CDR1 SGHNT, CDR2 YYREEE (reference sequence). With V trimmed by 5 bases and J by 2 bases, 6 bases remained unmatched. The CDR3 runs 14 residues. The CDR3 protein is CASRAGTTQETQYF. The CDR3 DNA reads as TGTGCCAGCAGGGCAGGGACTACGCAAGAGACCCAGTACTTC.

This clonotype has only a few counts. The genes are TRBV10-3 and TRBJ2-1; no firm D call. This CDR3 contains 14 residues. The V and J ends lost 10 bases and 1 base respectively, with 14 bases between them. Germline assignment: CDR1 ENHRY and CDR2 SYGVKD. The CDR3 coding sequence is TGTGCCACCCCTCGCGTTAGGTCCTACAATGAGCAGTTCTTC. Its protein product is CATPRVRSYNEQFF.

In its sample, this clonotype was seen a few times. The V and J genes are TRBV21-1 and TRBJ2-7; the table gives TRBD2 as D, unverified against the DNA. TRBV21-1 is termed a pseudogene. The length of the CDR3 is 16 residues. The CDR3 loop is CASSKAGPSGIYEQYF. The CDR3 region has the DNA TGTGCCAGCAGCAAAGCCGGGCCTAGCGGGATCTACGAGCAGTACTTC.

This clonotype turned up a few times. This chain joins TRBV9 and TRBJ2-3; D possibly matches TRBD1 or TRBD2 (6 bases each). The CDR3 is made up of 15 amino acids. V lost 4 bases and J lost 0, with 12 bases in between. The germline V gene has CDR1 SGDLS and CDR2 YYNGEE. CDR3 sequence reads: CASSFRGDSTDTQYF. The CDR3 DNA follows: TGTGCCAGCAGCTTTAGGGGGGATAGCACAGATACGCAGTATTTT.

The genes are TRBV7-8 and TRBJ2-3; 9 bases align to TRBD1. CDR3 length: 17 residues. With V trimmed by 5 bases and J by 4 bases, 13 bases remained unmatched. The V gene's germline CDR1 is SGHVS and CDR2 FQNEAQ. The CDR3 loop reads CASSTEINRGLADTQYF. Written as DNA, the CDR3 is TGTGCCAGCAGCACAGAGATCAACAGGGGGCTGGCAGATACGCAGTATTTT. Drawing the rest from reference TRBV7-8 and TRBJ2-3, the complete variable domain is GAGVSQSPRYKVAKRGQDVALRCDPISGHVSLFWYQQALGQGPEFLTYFQNEAQLDKSGLPSDRFFAERPEGSVSTLKIQRTQQEDSAVYLCASSTEINRGLADTQYFGPGTRLTVL.

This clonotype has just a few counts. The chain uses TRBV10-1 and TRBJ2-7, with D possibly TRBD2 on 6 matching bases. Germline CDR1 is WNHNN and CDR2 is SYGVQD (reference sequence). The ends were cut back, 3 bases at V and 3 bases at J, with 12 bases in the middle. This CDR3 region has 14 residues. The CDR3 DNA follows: TGCGCCAGCAGTGATGACGGGAGAAGCTACGAGCAGTACTTC. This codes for CASSDDGRSYEQYF.